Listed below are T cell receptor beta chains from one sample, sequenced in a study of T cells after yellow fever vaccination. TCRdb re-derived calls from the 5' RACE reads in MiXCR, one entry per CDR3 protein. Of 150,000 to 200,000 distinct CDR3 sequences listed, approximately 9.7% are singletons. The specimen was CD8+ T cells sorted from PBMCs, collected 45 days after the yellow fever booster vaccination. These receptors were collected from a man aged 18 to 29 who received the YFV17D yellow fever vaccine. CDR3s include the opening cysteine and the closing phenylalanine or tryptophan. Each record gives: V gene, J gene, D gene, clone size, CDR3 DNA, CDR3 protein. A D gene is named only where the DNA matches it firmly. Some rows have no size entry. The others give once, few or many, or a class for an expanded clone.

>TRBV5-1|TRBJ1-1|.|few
TGCGCCAGCAGCTTATGGACAAAAACTGAAGCTTTCTTT
CASSLWTKTEAFF
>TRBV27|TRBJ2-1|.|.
TGTGCCAGCAGCCCCGGGAAGCCCCTCTACAATGAGCAGTTCTTC
CASSPGKPLYNEQFF
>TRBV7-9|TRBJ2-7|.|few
TGTGCCAGCAGCCCTTTTTTGGCAGGGAGTACCTACGAGCAGTACTTC
CASSPFLAGSTYEQYF
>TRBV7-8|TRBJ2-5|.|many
TGTGCCAGCAGCTTAGCCGTTTCCCAAAGGAGACAAGAGACCCAGTACTTC
CASSLAVSQRRQETQYF
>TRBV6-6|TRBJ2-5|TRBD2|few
TGTGCCAGCCTCTCGGGGGGTGAGACCCAGTACTTC
CASLSGGETQYF
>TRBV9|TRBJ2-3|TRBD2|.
TGTGCCAGCAGCGTAGAGAGAGCGGGGGGATTAGATACGCAGTATTTT
CASSVERAGGLDTQYF
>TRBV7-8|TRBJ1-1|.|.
TGTGCCAGCAGCCTCGCGCTATTGGACACTGAAGCTTTCTTT
CASSLALLDTEAFF
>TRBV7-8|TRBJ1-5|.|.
TGTGCCAGCAGCTTAGAGACGATACGGGACAGCAATCAGCCCCAGCATTTT
CASSLETIRDSNQPQHF
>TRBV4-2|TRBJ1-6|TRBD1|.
TGTGCCAGCAGCCAAGCTCAGGGGGCCTATAATTCACCCCTCCACTTT
CASSQAQGAYNSPLHF
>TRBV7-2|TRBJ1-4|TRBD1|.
TGTGCCAGCAGCAGACGACAGGGTTACAATGAAAAACTGTTTTTT
CASSRRQGYNEKLFF
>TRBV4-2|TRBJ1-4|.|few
TGTGCCAGTGAGTCTGCAACTAATGAAAAACTGTTTTTT
CASESATNEKLFF
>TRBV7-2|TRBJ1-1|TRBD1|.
TGTGCCAGCAGCCCGGGACAGGGGTACACTGAAGCTTTCTTT
CASSPGQGYTEAFF
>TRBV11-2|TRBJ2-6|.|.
TGTGCCAGCAGCTTTGGGGTTGGGGCCAACGTCCTGACTTTC
CASSFGVGANVLTF
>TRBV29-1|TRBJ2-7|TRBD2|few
TGCAGCGTTGAAGACGGGCGGGGGGGACCCTACGAGCAGTACTTC
CSVEDGRGGPYEQYF
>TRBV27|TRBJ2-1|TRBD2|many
TGTGCCAGCAGTCTACTAGCAACGGGGGGGGCCGAGGTAGAGCAGTTCTTC
CASSLLATGGAEVEQFF
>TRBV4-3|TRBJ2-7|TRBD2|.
TGCGCCAGCAGCCAAGAAGCACTAGCGGGGTACGAGCAGTACTTC
CASSQEALAGYEQYF